This T cell receptor beta chain was obtained from a study of OX40 agonist ivuxolimab in advanced cancers. The wider study: Ivuxolimab is a fully human IgG2 antibody that activates OX40 (CD134). A diagnosis of hepatocellular carcinoma, melanoma, renal cell or head and neck cancer was present in dose-escalation patients.

This clone appeared once. The CDR3 extends over 15 amino acids. Deletions cut 0 bases from V and 4 bases from J, with 12 bases between. Germline V gene data show CDR1 as MGHRA and CDR2 as YSYEKL. Using immunoSEQ multiplex PCR, the repertoire was profiled, and TCRdb retains in-frame clones only, with some absent. The sample includes tens of thousands of clones, just over 85% of them seen just once. The genes are TRBV4-1 and TRBJ1-2; D is possibly TRBD1 (6 bases). The clonotype was recovered from an adult with an advanced solid tumor such as melanoma, head and neck, liver or kidney cancer. Sequenced material: CD4+ or CD8+ T cells sorted from blood, taken in a trial of the OX40 agonist ivuxolimab. CDR3 residues: CASSQEGGQGYGYTF. The CDR3 bases are TGCGCCAGCAGCCAAGAGGGGGGGCAGGGCTATGGCTACACCTTC.